A single sample is the source of the 14 T cell receptor beta chains below, sequenced in a study of beta chain features in type 1 diabetes. These receptors have no known antigen. What was sequenced were expressed TCRB transcripts, since all of the isolated RNA had been reverse transcribed. Sequencing used immunoSEQ multiplex PCR; TCRdb keeps in-frame clones, though not all of them. The data show roughly 730,000 clones, roughly an eighth seen once. The study, taken as a whole, reports: Shortening that was moderate but significant affected the TCRB CDR3s of Type 1 diabetes patients in all four CD4+ subsets.

Sequenced input: naive CD4+ T cells from blood. These receptors originate from a man between 18 and 29 years old with type 1 diabetes.

This chain uses TRBV25-1 with TRBJ2-5, with 14 bases identical to TRBD2. V lost 6 bases and J lost 4; bases outside the gene matches: 7. The CDR3 totals 16 residues. The V gene's germline CDR1 is MGHDK and CDR2 SYGVNS. This chain's CDR3 is CASRRLAGGPRETQYF. CDR3 DNA sequence: TGTGCCAGCAGGCGACTAGCGGGGGGGCCGAGAGAGACCCAGTACTTC.

The chain couples TRBV5-6 to TRBJ1-5; weak D call: TRBD1 (6 bases). CDR1 SGHDT and CDR2 YYEEEE come from the germline V gene. CDR3 size: 16 residues. V dropped 2 bases and J dropped 5 bases, with 17 bases sitting between them. The CDR3 DNA reads TGTGCCAGCAGCTTAAAGGGGACATTGGGATATCAGCCCCAGCATTTT. Translating gives CASSLKGTLGYQPQHF.

This clone was observed a few times. The chain joins TRBV6-1 to TRBJ1-6; D is undetermined. The CDR3 consists of 13 residues. Germline CDR1 is MNHNS and CDR2 is SASEGT. Trimming cost V 2 bases and J 9 bases, with 8 bases left between them. CDR3 region: CASSETVRSPLHF. Written as DNA, the CDR3 is TGTGCCAGCAGTGAAACGGTCCGTTCACCCCTCCACTTT.

This chain joins TRBV4-1 and TRBJ1-2, with 10 positions matching TRBD1. The trim removed 0 bases at V and 5 bases at J, leaving 0 bases unmatched. This CDR3 has 14 residues. CDR1 and CDR2 (germline): MGHRA, YSYEKL. The CDR3 protein is CASSQEGQGYGYTF. The CDR3 nucleotides read TGCGCCAGCAGCCAAGAGGGACAGGGGTATGGCTACACCTTC.

The gene calls are TRBV5-4 and TRBJ2-7; tentative D call: TRBD1 (6 bases). Deletions cut 4 bases from V and 3 bases from J, with 11 bases between. This CDR3 has 13 residues. Germline values: CDR1 SGHNT, CDR2 YYREEE (reference sequence). For the CDR3, the DNA is TGTGCCAGCAGCCAGGGCAGGGGCTACGAGCAGTACTTC. As protein: CASSQGRGYEQYF. The whole variable domain, filled in from reference TRBV5-4 and TRBJ2-7, reads ETGVTQSPTHLIKTRGQQVTLRCSSQSGHNTVSWYQQALGQGPQFIFQYYREEENGRGNFPPRFSGLQFPNYSSELNVNALELDDSALYLCASSQGRGYEQYFGPGTRLTVT.

The CDR3 sequence is CSVDQETQYF. The CDR3 DNA reads as TGCAGCGTTGATCAAGAGACCCAGTACTTC. V usage is TRBV29-1 and J usage is TRBJ2-5; D unclear. V lost 3 bases and J 2 bases, leaving 1 base between the germline ends. The germline gives CDR1 SQVTM, CDR2 ANQGSEA. The CDR3 loop spans 10 amino acids.

Here the CDR3 reads CATSRVGTANYGYTF. The CDR3 DNA reads TGTGCCACCAGCAGAGTAGGGACAGCTAACTATGGCTACACCTTC. This sequence joins TRBV15 and TRBJ1-2, with 7 positions matching TRBD1. Trimming at V came to 1 base and at J to 0 bases, leaving 2 bases not matched to a gene. The CDR3 sequence is 15 residues long. From germline, CDR1 is LNHNV and CDR2 YYDKDF (reference sequence).

This clone was detected a few times. The V and J genes are TRBV27 and TRBJ1-3; D is perhaps TRBD1 (6 bases). Germline V CDR1 and CDR2: MNHEY, SMNVEV (reference sequence). This CDR3 spans 15 amino acids. Trimming took 6 bases from V and 2 from J, leaving 14 bases between them. CDR3 DNA: TGTGCCAGCAGGGGTATGGGGGCGGCTGGAAACACCATATATTTT. Amino acid sequence: CASRGMGAAGNTIYF.

This clone was counted a few times. The chain has TRBV6-5 and TRBJ2-1, with 7 bases aligning to TRBD1. Trimming cost V 8 bases and J 2 bases; bases outside gene matches: 3. The CDR3 covers 13 residues. From germline, CDR1 is MNHEY and CDR2 SVGAGI. CDR3 in amino acids: CASQRGPYNEQFF. In DNA, the CDR3 is TGTGCCAGCCAAAGGGGGCCCTACAATGAGCAGTTCTTC.

This clone has only a few counts. This sequence joins TRBV5-1 and TRBJ2-5, with D tentatively TRBD1 (5 bases). The CDR3 consists of 15 residues. CDR1 and CDR2 (germline): SGHRS, YFSETQ. V lost 4 bases and J 2 bases, leaving 15 bases between the germline ends. In nucleotides, the CDR3 is TGCGCCAGCAGCCCGGGTCAGGGATGGCAAGAGACCCAGTACTTC. Translated, it gives CASSPGQGWQETQYF.

The chain carries TRBV9 and TRBJ2-5, with 9 nucleotides matching TRBD1. Germline V gene lookup returns CDR1 SGDLS and CDR2 YYNGEE. The length of the CDR3 is 15 residues. V lost 6 bases, J lost 5 bases, and 11 bases stayed unmatched. The CDR3 loop is CASTPQTGGWETQYF. The CDR3 nucleotides read TGTGCCAGCACCCCACAAACAGGGGGCTGGGAGACCCAGTACTTC.

The table lists this clone with many counts. Other DNA sequences of this sample code for an identical CDR3. The V gene is TRBV30, the J gene TRBJ1-6; D remains ambiguous. The CDR3 loop spans 11 amino acids. The V gene lost 0 bases and the J gene lost 9 bases, with 3 bases spanning the gap. Germline V gives CDR1 GTSNPN, CDR2 SVGIG (reference sequence). CDR3 protein: CAWSVGSPLHF. As DNA, the CDR3 is TGTGCCTGGAGTGTTGGTTCACCCCTCCACTTT. Variable domain in full (rest from reference TRBV30 and TRBJ1-6): SQTIHQWPATLVQPVGSPLSLECTVEGTSNPNLYWYRQAAGRGLQLLFYSVGIGQISSEVPQNLSASRPQDRQFILSSKKLLLSDSGFYLCAWSVGSPLHFGNGTRLTVT.

This chain connects TRBV6-5 to TRBJ2-7; unclear D gene. Trimming stripped 2 bases from V and 0 bases from J, with 8 bases between. CDR3 length equals 14 residues. Germline-derived CDR1 and CDR2 are MNHEY and SVGAGI. This CDR3 reads CASSYEGYSYEQYF. The CDR3 DNA is TGTGCCAGCAGTTACGAAGGTTACTCCTACGAGCAGTACTTC.

This sequence joins TRBV5-1 and TRBJ1-1; no firm D call. V was clipped by 1 base and J by 0 bases, with 13 bases between them. This CDR3 is built from 16 residues. Germline-derived CDR1 and CDR2 are SGHRS and YFSETQ. CDR3 nucleotides: TGCGCCAGCAGCTTGTTACGGGATGCCATGAACACTGAAGCTTTCTTT. It encodes CASSLLRDAMNTEAFF.